The clone carrying this T cell receptor (beta chain) was picked up many times. Antigen specificity is unknown. This entry is derived from a study of regulatory T cells in long-lasting Graves disease. Study as a whole: Patients newly diagnosed with Graves' had been on antithyroid drugs for under 3 months.

Study outcomes and limitations: Because few samples were included, accuracy may have been lower.

Time point noted: newly diagnosed GD, antithyroid drugs for less than 3 months. PBMC-derived RNA was used for the TCR library. HTBI primers from iRepertoire and Arm-PCR of CDR3 regions yielded the TCR beta libraries. Methods used by the authors: Across all samples, approximately 64 TRBV segments and more than 11 TRBJ segments were identified. TCRdb used MiXCR to reprocess the multiplex PCR reads, holding one entry per CDR3 protein. The authors' filters were not applied to this entry. The table shows 200,000 to 250,000 distinct CDR3 sequences, with around 20% occurring only once. The CDR3 is made up of 14 amino acids. V dropped 0 bases and J dropped 9 bases, with 14 bases sitting between them. Germline lookup yields CDR1 WSHSY and CDR2 SAAADI.

The rearrangement uses TRBV10-2 and TRBJ2-5, with D unclear. The TCR comes from a female donor with Graves disease. Sample: peripheral blood mononuclear cells (PBMCs), taken at new diagnosis, from a patient treated with antithyroid drugs. CDR3 in DNA: TGCGCCAGCAGTGAGTCGATGGGCGGACGGTCCCAGTACTTC. Amino acid sequence: CASSESMGGRSQYF.